A single sample is the source of the 8 T cell receptor beta chains below, sequenced in a study of blood T cells in healthy people across ages. Next came a second PCR, run for about 7 to 11 cycles, which used a sample-barcoded 5' primer along with a J-beta primer mix. TCRdb reprocessed the 5' RACE reads via MiXCR and lists one record per CDR3 protein. The data contain a few hundred thousand distinct CDR3 sequences, 25% to 30% of them singletons. Sequenced sample: blood. These receptors came from an older woman in good health.

The chain recombines TRBV10-3 with TRBJ2-3; D remains ambiguous. V was trimmed by 3 bases and J by 2 bases, leaving 9 bases between them. The CDR3 is made up of 14 amino acids. Germline CDR1 and CDR2: ENHRY and SYGVKD. Here the CDR3 DNA reads TGTGCCATCAGTGACAACTCTTACACAGATACGCAGTATTTT. This translates into CAISDNSYTDTQYF.

This clonotype has more than one count but fewer than ten. V is TRBV20-1 and J is TRBJ2-5; no reliable D call. The length of the CDR3 is 13 residues. V gave up 3 bases and J gave up 0 bases, with 8 bases separating them. CDR1 and CDR2 (germline): DFQATT, SNEGSKA (reference sequence). The CDR3 sequence: CSASWRNQETQYF. The CDR3 DNA sequence: TGCAGTGCTAGTTGGCGGAACCAAGAGACCCAGTACTTC.

CDR3 sequence reads: CASSLGASGGASRLDEQFF. As DNA, the CDR3 is TGCGCCAGCAGCTTAGGGGCTAGCGGGGGGGCCAGTCGTCTAGATGAGCAGTTCTTC. This sequence joins TRBV4-3 and TRBJ2-1, with TRBD2 identical over 12 bases. This CDR3 comprises 19 residues. CDR1 and CDR2 (germline): LGHNA, YSLEER. J lost 8 bases, V lost 5 bases, and 19 bases had no gene match.

This clonotype was picked up many times. The V call is TRBV7-9, the J call TRBJ2-5, with a possible D match to TRBD2 (7 bases). Germline values: CDR1 SEHNR, CDR2 FQNEAQ (reference sequence). V was pared by 4 bases and J by 5 bases, with 14 bases between. This CDR3 comprises 14 residues. CDR3: CASSSRGALETQYF. Written as DNA, the CDR3 is TGTGCCAGCAGCTCCCGGGGGGCCCTTGAGACCCAGTACTTC.

This clonotype was counted a few times. The V gene is TRBV7-2, the J gene TRBJ1-2, with D hard to call. Trimming took off 1 base at V and 0 bases at J, with 12 bases between the two ends. This CDR3 comprises 16 residues. CDR1 is SGHTA and CDR2 is FQGNSA in the germline V gene. Written as DNA, the CDR3 is TGTGCCAGCAGCTTAGGAGACATTTACCCTAACTATGGCTACACCTTC. Translated: CASSLGDIYPNYGYTF.

This clonotype was picked up a small number of times. A much larger clone differs from this one at a single base, so this may be a read error. The chain uses TRBV27 and TRBJ2-7; the D gene is possibly TRBD1 (6 bases). Germline CDR1 reads MNHEY; CDR2 reads SMNVEV (reference sequence). CDR3 size: 16 residues. The CDR3 DNA follows: TGTGCCAGCAGTTCCCAGCCTCCGGGACACCTCTACGGGCAGTACTTC. Encoded protein: CASSSQPPGHLYGQYF.

The chain is built from TRBV27 and TRBJ2-5; perhaps TRBD2 as D (7 bases). CDR1 is MNHEY and CDR2 is SMNVEV in the germline V gene (reference sequence). This CDR3 is built from 16 residues. Trimming took off 5 bases at V and 6 bases at J, with 22 bases between the two ends. Written as DNA, the CDR3 is TGTGCCAGCAGTCTTCTGGGGGGGGGCCGAGGGAAGACCCAGTACTTC. It encodes CASSLLGGGRGKTQYF.

This clonotype has a handful of counts. The chain uses TRBV20-1 and TRBJ2-3, with 7 bases that match TRBD1. V gave up 6 bases and J gave up 8 bases; unmatched junction bases: 8. The V gene's germline CDR1 is DFQATT and CDR2 SNEGSKA (reference sequence). This CDR3 spans 12 amino acids. CDR3 sequence: CSASDRDGTQYF. The CDR3 DNA reads TGCAGTGCGAGTGACAGGGACGGTACGCAGTATTTT.